This T cell receptor beta chain was captured by sequencing in a study of monozygotic twins with cystic fibrosis. Regarding the study as a whole: Nucleotide-identical clonotype sharing was significantly higher within monozygotic CF twin pairs than between unrelated CF individuals. Co-twins had the most similar V usage for 13 of 16 pairs, J for 8.

CDR3 length: 11 amino acids. V lost 6 bases and J 8 bases, leaving 9 bases between the germline ends. Germline V gives CDR1 SEHNR, CDR2 FQNEAQ (reference sequence). Comments on this clone: Antigen: not known.

Profiling relied on immunoSEQ multiplex PCR, and the TCRdb table lists in-frame clones only, not all of them. The sample holds fewer than 30,000 clones, roughly 96% seen once. This clonotype was obtained from a girl aged 2-10 years with cystic fibrosis. This chain joins TRBV7-9 and TRBJ2-3; D perhaps matches TRBD2 (5 bases). Sequences were obtained from blood. This CDR3 reads CASRGEGTQYF. The CDR3, as DNA: TGTGCCAGCAGGGGAGAAGGTACGCAGTATTTT.